This T cell receptor (beta chain) was identified during a study of CD8+ T cells in alopecia areata. Once RNA had been extracted, it was reverse transcribed into cDNA to act as the sequencing template. Data came from immunoSEQ multiplex PCR; TCRdb stores just in-frame clones and leaves some out. The table records 150,000 to 200,000 clones, 55% of them present only once. Sorting of CD4+ and CD8+ T cells was performed on PBMCs. This CDR3 has 16 residues. CDR1 and CDR2 (germline): SGHKS, YYEKEE (reference sequence). Trimming removed 0 bases at V and 6 bases at J, with 16 bases between. This clone came up many times.

This receptor was identified in a human donor in good health. The rearrangement links TRBV5-5 to TRBJ1-5; the D gene is possibly TRBD1 (5 bases). Material for sequencing was CD4+ T cells sorted from blood. The CDR3, as DNA: TGTGCCAGCAGCTTGGAGCTAAGGGGATCGGGTCAGCCCCAGCATTTT. This gives the protein CASSLELRGSGQPQHF.